These 20 T cell receptor beta chains were all obtained from the same sample, sequenced in a study of cytomegalovirus exposure and HLA in healthy donors. The PCR ran on 60 Vbeta and 13 Jbeta primers. Here immunoSEQ multiplex PCR was the method, and the copy in TCRdb shows in-frame clones only, minus some. The sample consists of about 85,000 clones, about 80% of them appearing once. The material sequenced was PBMCs. The receptors stem from a man aged 45-60 years in good health and CMV-seropositive.

The chain uses TRBV5-1 and TRBJ1-1; D gene unclear. CDR3 size: 12 residues. Germline assignment: CDR1 SGHRS and CDR2 YFSETQ. V was trimmed by 5 bases and J by 0 bases, leaving 5 bases between them. In nucleotides, the CDR3 is TGCGCCAGCAGAGGAGTGAACACTGAAGCTTTCTTT. Its protein product is CASRGVNTEAFF.

This clone was counted a single time. The chain uses TRBV5-1 and TRBJ2-1; 7 positions match TRBD1. The CDR3 spans 15 residues. V shed 1 base, J shed 3 bases, and the junction held 4 bases outside the gene matches. Germline V gene sequence: CDR1 SGHRS, CDR2 YFSETQ. The CDR3 bases are TGCGCCAGCAGCTTGCAGGGGGAAGGCTACAATGAGCAGTTCTTC. Translated, it gives CASSLQGEGYNEQFF.

The rearrangement uses TRBV19 and TRBJ2-1; 11 positions match TRBD2. Germline lookup yields CDR1 LNHDA and CDR2 SQIVND (reference sequence). This CDR3 is 17 amino acids long. J was trimmed by 8 bases and V by 1 base; bases with no gene match: 10. CDR3 loop: CASSIATSGSKGHEQFF. In nucleotides, the CDR3 is TGTGCCAGTAGTATAGCTACTAGCGGGAGTAAAGGGCATGAGCAGTTCTTC.

J is TRBJ2-2 and V is TRBV9, with 10 bases that match TRBD2. V dropped 4 bases and J dropped 1; count of bases not matched to a gene: 1. Germline V CDR1 and CDR2: SGDLS, YYNGEE. The CDR3 is 15 amino acids. The DNA for the CDR3 is TGTGCCAGCAGCCCTAGCGGGGGGAACACCGGGGAGCTGTTTTTT. Translation gives CASSPSGGNTGELFF.

J is TRBJ2-7 and V is TRBV5-4; D may be TRBD2 (6 bases). The germline gives CDR1 SGHNT, CDR2 YYREEE (reference sequence). This CDR3 spans 15 amino acids. The V end was cut by 0 bases, the J end by 3 bases, with 13 bases between. The CDR3 reads CASSLEVGGDYEQYF. DNA of the CDR3: TGTGCCAGCAGCTTGGAGGTCGGAGGGGACTACGAGCAGTACTTC.

The chain combines TRBV19 with TRBJ2-2; a weak D match, TRBD1 (5 bases). Deletions cut 8 bases from V and 1 base from J, with 8 bases between. This CDR3 region has 13 residues. Germline assignment: CDR1 LNHDA and CDR2 SQIVND (reference sequence). DNA for the CDR3: TGTGCCAGTTCGACAGTGAACACCGGGGAGCTGTTTTTT. Residues: CASSTVNTGELFF. Combining the CDR3 with reference TRBV19 and TRBJ2-2 gives the whole variable domain DGGITQSPKYLFRKEGQNVTLSCEQNLNHDAMYWYRQDPGQGLRLIYYSQIVNDFQKGDIAEGYSVSREKKESFPLTVTSAQKNPTAFYLCASSTVNTGELFFGEGSRLTVL.

The J gene is TRBJ1-2, the V gene TRBV7-3; TRBD1 aligns across 7 bases. V trimming: 1 base; J trimming: 5 bases; junction bases outside the gene matches: 1. The CDR3 spans 13 residues. Germline values: CDR1 SGHTA, CDR2 FQGTGA. The CDR3 sequence: CASSLNRGYGYTF. Written as DNA, the CDR3 is TGTGCCAGCAGCTTAAACAGGGGTTATGGCTACACCTTC.

The V gene is TRBV6-5, the J gene TRBJ1-5; TRBD1 might be the D (6 bases). Deletions cut 6 bases from V and 2 bases from J, with 11 bases between. The germline V gene has CDR1 MNHEY and CDR2 SVGAGI. This CDR3 spans 14 amino acids. CDR3 DNA: TGTGCCAGCAGGGTACAGGGCGGCAATCAGCCCCAGCATTTT. It is translated as CASRVQGGNQPQHF.

For this clone: One end of the junction does not line up with germline, which may come from a read error. This chain uses TRBV15 with TRBJ2-6; TRBD1 is a possible D gene (5 bases). CDR1 and CDR2 (germline): LNHNV, YYDKDF (reference sequence). The CDR3 covers 16 residues. CDR3 DNA sequence: TGTGCCACGGCCAGCAGGATAGACTCTGGGGCCAACGGCCTGACTTTC. It translates to CATASRIDSGANGLTF.

The rearrangement joins TRBV6-6 to TRBJ2-7; unclear D gene. The V end lost 7 bases, the J end lost 4 bases, and 20 bases lay between the germline ends. Germline V lookup: CDR1 MNHNY, CDR2 SVGAGI (reference sequence). The length of the CDR3 is 15 residues. CDR3 region: CASTPTPPELYEQYF. Here the CDR3 DNA reads TGTGCCAGCACCCCGACCCCACCGGAGCTTTACGAGCAGTACTTC.

The chain employs TRBV5-1 and TRBJ2-7; 7 bases agree with TRBD1. V gave up 0 bases and J gave up 7 bases; unmatched junction bases: 22. Looked up from germline, CDR1 is SGHRS and CDR2 is YFSETQ. This CDR3 comprises 19 residues. The CDR3: CASSLGDPGQAPGRMEQYF. The CDR3 region has the DNA TGCGCCAGCAGCTTGGGAGATCCTGGACAGGCCCCGGGGCGTATGGAGCAGTACTTC.

Notes on this clone: Its ends do not fully match the called genes, so a read error is possible. This sequence joins TRBV5-4 and TRBJ2-4; 8 nucleotides agree with TRBD1. This CDR3 comprises 14 residues. Germline V gene lookup returns CDR1 SGHNT and CDR2 YYREEE (reference sequence). The CDR3 DNA reads TGTGCCAGCAGCTCCTGGACAGGGAAAAACAGTCAGTACTTC. Its protein is CASSSWTGKNSQYF.

The gene calls are TRBV5-1 and TRBJ2-2, with TRBD1 as a possible D gene (5 bases). V was cut by 4 bases and J by 0 bases, with 10 bases left in between. Germline CDR1 SGHRS, CDR2 YFSETQ. This CDR3 is 15 amino acids long. The CDR3 here is CASSRRQTNTGELFF. The CDR3, as DNA: TGCGCCAGCAGCCGAAGACAGACGAACACCGGGGAGCTGTTTTTT.

This clone came up a few times. The DNA of the CDR3 is TGTGCCAGCAGCGCGGCGGGGGGAGGAAACACCATATATTTT. Its protein product is CASSAAGGGNTIYF. J is TRBJ1-3 and V is TRBV9; weak D call: TRBD1 (5 bases). The CDR3 runs to 14 residues. V gave up 3 bases and J gave up 4 bases, with 11 bases separating them. Germline V lookup: CDR1 SGDLS, CDR2 YYNGEE.

With regard to this clone: The junction and the germline gene differ at one end; a read error may be behind it. V and J are TRBV29-1 and TRBJ2-1, with 11 bases lining up with TRBD2. CDR3 length: 20 amino acids. Per the germline V gene, CDR1 is SQVTM and CDR2 is ANQGSEA. CDR3: CNVRPYSGRAFETQSNEQFF. The CDR3 nucleotides read TGCAACGTTCGTCCCTATAGCGGGAGGGCCTTTGAAACACAGTCAAATGAGCAGTTCTTC.

The table lists this clone with a count of one. The V call is TRBV11-2, the J call TRBJ1-1; 7 positions agree with TRBD1. This CDR3 is 16 amino acids long. Germline V gene sequence: CDR1 SGHAT, CDR2 FQNNGV. The ends lost 5 bases at V and 0 bases at J; junction bases unmatched: 9. The CDR3 loop is CASSAGGSYMNTEAFF. The CDR3 region has the DNA TGTGCCAGCAGCGCAGGGGGGTCTTATATGAACACTGAAGCTTTCTTT.

This rearrangement joins TRBV11-2 to TRBJ2-3; D call uncertain. V was cut by 6 bases and J by 1 base, with 5 bases left in between. The CDR3 totals 12 residues. Germline V gene lookup returns CDR1 SGHAT and CDR2 FQNNGV. The CDR3 spells CASSLGTDTQYF. The CDR3 DNA is TGTGCCAGCAGTCTAGGCACAGATACGCAGTATTTT.

The gene calls are TRBV2 and TRBJ2-3; 7 bases match TRBD2. There are 14 residues in the CDR3. V lost 6 bases to trimming and J lost 1 base; unmatched junction nucleotides: 4. From germline, CDR1 is SNHLY and CDR2 FYNNEI. The CDR3 loop is CASSRDYRTDTQYF. The CDR3 DNA is TGTGCCAGCAGCCGGGACTATCGCACAGATACGCAGTATTTT.

V gene TRBV11-2 combines with J gene TRBJ2-7; a possible D gene is TRBD1 (5 bases). Deletions cut 1 base from V and 2 bases from J, with 9 bases between. This CDR3 spans 14 amino acids. Germline values: CDR1 SGHAT, CDR2 FQNNGV. Here the CDR3 reads CASSLVRATYEQYF. The CDR3 region has the DNA TGTGCCAGCAGCTTAGTCAGGGCGACCTACGAGCAGTACTTC.

The chain has TRBV29-1 and TRBJ2-4; 10 bases align to TRBD1. This CDR3 region has 14 residues. V trimming: 6 bases; J trimming: 1 base; junction bases outside the gene matches: 3. The germline V gene has CDR1 SQVTM and CDR2 ANQGSEA. The CDR3 nucleotides are TGCAGCGTCCTGGACAGGGGGGCCAAAAACATTCAGTACTTC. Residues: CSVLDRGAKNIQYF.